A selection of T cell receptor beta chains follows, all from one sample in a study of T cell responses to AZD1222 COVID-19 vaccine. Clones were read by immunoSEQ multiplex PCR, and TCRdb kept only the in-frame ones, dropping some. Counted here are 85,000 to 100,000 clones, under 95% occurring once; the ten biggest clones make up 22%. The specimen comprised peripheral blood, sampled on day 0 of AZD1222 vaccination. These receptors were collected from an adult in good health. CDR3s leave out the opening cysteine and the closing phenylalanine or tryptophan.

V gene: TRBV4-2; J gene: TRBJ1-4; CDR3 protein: ASSPGQGNEKLF
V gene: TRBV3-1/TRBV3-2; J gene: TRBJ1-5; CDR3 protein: ASSQDGESRSTRKPQH
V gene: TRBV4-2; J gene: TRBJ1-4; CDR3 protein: ASSQETRGYGGEKLF
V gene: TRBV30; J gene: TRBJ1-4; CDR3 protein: AWSVNSNEKLF
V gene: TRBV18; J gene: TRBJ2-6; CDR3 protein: ASSGQLGSGANVLT
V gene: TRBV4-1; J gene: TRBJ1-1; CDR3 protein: ASSQGVGVGMGTEAF
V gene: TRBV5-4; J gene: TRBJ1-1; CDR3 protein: ASSRTVATEAF
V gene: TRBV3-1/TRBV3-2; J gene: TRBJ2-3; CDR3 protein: ASSPGMGGDTQY
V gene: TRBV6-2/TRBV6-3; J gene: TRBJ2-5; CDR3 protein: ASSWAGWETQY
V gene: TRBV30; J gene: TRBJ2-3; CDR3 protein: AWSSSGGVQY
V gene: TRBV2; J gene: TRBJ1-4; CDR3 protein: ASSKDALEKLF
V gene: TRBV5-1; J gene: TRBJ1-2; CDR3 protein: ASSLAGRGLSGYT
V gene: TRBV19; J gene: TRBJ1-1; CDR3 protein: ASSMWNTEAF
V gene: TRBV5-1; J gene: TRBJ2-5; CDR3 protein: ASSHMWPGGTRYQETQY
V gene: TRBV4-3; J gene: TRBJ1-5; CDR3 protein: ASSQEGTGRQPQH
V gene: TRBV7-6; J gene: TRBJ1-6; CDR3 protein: ASSLVAGMSSPLH
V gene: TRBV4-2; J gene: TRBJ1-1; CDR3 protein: ASSQEASANTEAF
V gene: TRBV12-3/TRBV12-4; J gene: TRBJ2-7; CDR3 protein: ASQFAYGYEQY
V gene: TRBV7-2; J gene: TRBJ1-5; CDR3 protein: ASSLTGISRQPQH
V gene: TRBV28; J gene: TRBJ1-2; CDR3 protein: ASSLRAGGYT
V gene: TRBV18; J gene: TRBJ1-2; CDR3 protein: ASSPLLNYDVNYGYT
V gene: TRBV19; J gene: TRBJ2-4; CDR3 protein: ASSMLSAAKNIQY
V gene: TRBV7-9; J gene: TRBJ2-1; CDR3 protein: ASSPAGAPSNEQF
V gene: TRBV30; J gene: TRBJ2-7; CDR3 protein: AWSRMGGNEQY